This T cell receptor beta chain appears in the sequencing data of a study of human T cells and chemical hapten exposure. Specified time point: pre-sensitization, week 0. Treatment indicated: therapeutic diphenylcyclopropenone sensitization with weekly scalp DPC. Each patch test followed a blood draw. At least ten counts were recorded for this clonotype. V was shortened by 2 bases and J by 1 base, with 11 bases between the two germline ends. The CDR3 is made up of 15 amino acids. Germline values: CDR1 MNHEY, CDR2 SVGEGT. Individual cDNA molecules had unique molecular identifiers attached to them by the library. TCRdb itself ran the RACE reads through MiXCR, one entry per CDR3 protein. The top ten clones hold less than 1.5% of a sample with more than 250,000 distinct CDR3 sequences, over 7.5% of them seen once.

The V gene is TRBV6-2 or TRBV6-3, the J gene TRBJ1-2; tentative D call: TRBD1 (6 bases). This TCR derives from a man in his late teens or twenties with alopecia areata. Some clones in this sample may be carry-over from other donors' samples. The material sequenced was whole blood, taken in connection with sensitization to the hapten diphenylcyclopropenone (DPC). The CDR3 DNA sequence: TGTGCCAGCAGTTACGGGGCAGGGGATAACTATGGCTACACCTTC. Protein product: CASSYGAGDNYGYTF.